This T cell receptor beta chain comes out of a study of cytomegalovirus exposure and HLA in healthy donors. About the research overall: The approximately 120 validation repertoires, a later analysis reported, used the same platform as the 600 to 700 repertoires from the first cohort. General study findings and limits: Most TCR sequences showed up rarely, but some public TCRs showed up in many donors. The study put 150 to 200 TCR beta chains on its list as cytomegalovirus-associated. Reports showed the classifier diagnosing cytomegalovirus status with high specificity and sensitivity.

V shed 3 bases and J 7 bases; nucleotides not matched to a gene: 7. Looked up from germline, CDR1 is SGHAT and CDR2 is FQNNGV. This CDR3 is 17 amino acids long. Notes on this clone: The antigen remains undetermined.

Profiling relied on immunoSEQ multiplex PCR, and the TCRdb table lists in-frame clones only, not all of them. The sample yields fewer than 150,000 clones, 86% seen once. This TCR was sampled from a man aged 18 to 35 in good health and CMV-seronegative. Sample: PBMCs. The chain employs TRBV11-2 and TRBJ2-2, with 14 positions matching TRBD2. CDR3 nucleotide sequence: TGTGCCAGCAGCTTGGGGACTAGCGGGGGCCGGGTCGGGGAGCTGTTTTTT. This translates into CASSLGTSGGRVGELFF.